One T cell receptor beta chain is described in this entry. This entry belongs to a study of blood T cell repertoires in COVID-19. Authors' processing steps: Amplification with reference gene primers provided the estimates of nucleated cell counts. Assay: immunoSEQ multiplex PCR; the TCRdb copy retains only in-frame clones and omits some. The V and J calls and clone size are taken from that table; D and trimming were inferred from the DNA. The sample has about 160,000 clones, 70% to 85% seen once. V lost 6 bases, J lost 5 bases, and 3 bases stayed unmatched. The length of the CDR3 is 13 residues. The germline V gene has CDR1 LNHDA and CDR2 SQIVND (reference sequence).

The rearrangement joins TRBV19 to TRBJ2-2; 7 bases fit TRBD1. The source material was peripheral blood. This TCR was sampled from a woman older than 75 with acute or convalescent COVID-19. The chain's CDR3 is CASRTGWTGELFF. The CDR3 bases are TGTGCCAGTAGGACAGGGTGGACCGGGGAGCTGTTTTTT.